Listed below are T cell receptor beta chains from one sample, sequenced in a study of OX40 agonist ivuxolimab in advanced cancers. Clones were read by immunoSEQ multiplex PCR, and TCRdb kept only the in-frame ones, dropping some. The sample holds more than 55,000 clones; around 87% are singletons and the top ten take around 3.7%. The sequencing used CD4+ or CD8+ T cells sorted from blood, collected in a trial of the OX40 agonist ivuxolimab. The receptor set was obtained from an adult with an advanced solid tumor such as melanoma, head and neck, liver or kidney cancer. Both conserved end residues are trimmed from each CDR3. Each record gives: CDR3 protein, V gene, J gene.

ASSLKRTAGKYQETQY,TRBV7-3,TRBJ2-5
ASSLESVGRALYGYT,TRBV7-2,TRBJ1-2
ASSSLTGGLAY,TRBV7-2,TRBJ2-5
ASSIRGTQYNEQF,TRBV19,TRBJ2-1
ASTYRTGDTYGYT,TRBV5-1,TRBJ1-2
ASGQGAAGANVLT,TRBV2,TRBJ2-6
ASSAETGTSPLH,TRBV9,TRBJ1-6
ASSLVAESYGYT,TRBV5-1,TRBJ1-2
ATVLVGEQY,TRBV6-6,TRBJ2-7
ASSPQMGRSYEQY,TRBV11-3,TRBJ2-7
ASSQDRGTGGYT,TRBV4-1,TRBJ1-2
ASSGGDRINQPQH,TRBV28,TRBJ1-5
ASSEGPLRAEAF,TRBV2,TRBJ1-1
ASSSLNPGTDTQY,TRBV5-1,TRBJ2-3
ASSPERLDYEQY,TRBV11-2,TRBJ2-7
SASGGSRYT,TRBV20-1,TRBJ1-2
TSSHGGAGAYYEQY,TRBV1,TRBJ2-7
AWGQGNTDTQY,TRBV30,TRBJ2-3
ATFKPNSPLH,TRBV2,TRBJ1-6
AMSLGNTEAF,TRBV21-1,TRBJ1-1
ASSLSLAGARGTGELF,TRBV7-8,TRBJ2-2
ASSLNPNTEAF,TRBV11-3,TRBJ1-1
ASSVDRDYGYT,TRBV5-1,TRBJ1-2
ASSLVRAGYEQY,TRBV11-3,TRBJ2-7
ASSPWDRSYEQY,TRBV6-6,TRBJ2-7
ASRKEGGTDTQY,TRBV7-6,TRBJ2-3
ASSLNIGAQLQF,TRBV7-3,TRBJ2-1
ASSQGVNQPQH,TRBV4-2,TRBJ1-5
ASSLGLGDTEAF,TRBV5-1,TRBJ1-1
ASSQSQKQNTEAF,TRBV4-3,TRBJ1-1
ASSLVLGSGELF,TRBV7-7,TRBJ2-2
ASPHRGIGNQPQH,TRBV6-1,TRBJ1-5
ASSRTDSGNTIY,TRBV25-1,TRBJ1-3
ASGSEGVGTQY,TRBV11-1,TRBJ2-5
ASSTGQRAF,TRBV27,TRBJ1-1
AWSVDRAKEKLF,TRBV30,TRBJ1-4
ASSSAQTGGYDYGYT,TRBV28,TRBJ1-2
ASSPLAGADGYT,TRBV7-3,TRBJ1-2
ASSFDRRTDEQF,TRBV11-3,TRBJ2-1
ASSPGGNSPLH,TRBV7-8,TRBJ1-6
ASSSPGKTEAF,TRBV28,TRBJ1-1
ASSVGGQPAYEQY,TRBV9,TRBJ2-7
ASSLGTWEQY,TRBV11-2,TRBJ2-7
ASSVGEAPNEKLF,TRBV9,TRBJ1-4
ASSLVQGRGSEAF,TRBV5-1,TRBJ1-1
ASSLLQGNRYEQY,TRBV5-1,TRBJ2-7
ASSPGRSESSPLH,TRBV5-6,TRBJ1-6
ASSPTGTERGGYT,TRBV9,TRBJ1-2
ASISGGSSYEQY,TRBV28,TRBJ2-7